This T cell receptor beta chain originates from a study of control samples from healthy donors and cancer patients. CDR3 length: 13 amino acids. Germline V gives CDR1 MNHNY, CDR2 SVGAGI (reference sequence). Trimming at V came to 2 bases and at J to 6 bases, leaving 4 bases not matched to a gene. The sample holds a few counts of this clone. Measured with immunoSEQ multiplex PCR; TCRdb has only the in-frame clones, and not every one. Of around 190,000 clones listed, nearly 90% are singletons. The receptor was isolated from a woman aged 45-60 years in good health. Sequencing was carried out using blood. V and J are TRBV6-6 and TRBJ2-7, with TRBD2 matching 7 bases. In DNA, the CDR3 is TGTGCCAGCAGTTACGCCTGGGGGGGCGAGCAGTACTTC. The encoded protein is CASSYAWGGEQYF.